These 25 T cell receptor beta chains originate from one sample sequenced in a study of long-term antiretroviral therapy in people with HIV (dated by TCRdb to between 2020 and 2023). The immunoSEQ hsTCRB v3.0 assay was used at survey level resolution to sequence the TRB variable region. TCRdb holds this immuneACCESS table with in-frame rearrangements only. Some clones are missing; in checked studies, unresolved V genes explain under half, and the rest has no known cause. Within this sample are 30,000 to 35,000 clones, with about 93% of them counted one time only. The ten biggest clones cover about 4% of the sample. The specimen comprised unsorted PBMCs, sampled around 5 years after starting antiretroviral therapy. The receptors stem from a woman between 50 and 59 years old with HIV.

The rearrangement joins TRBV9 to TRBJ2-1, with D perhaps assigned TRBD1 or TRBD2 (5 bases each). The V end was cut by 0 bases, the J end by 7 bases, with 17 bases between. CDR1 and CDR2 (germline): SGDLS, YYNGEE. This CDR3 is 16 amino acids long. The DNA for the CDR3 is TGTGCCAGCAGCGTAGCTTGGGGGACCGAGGGAAATGAGCAGTTCTTC. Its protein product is CASSVAWGTEGNEQFF. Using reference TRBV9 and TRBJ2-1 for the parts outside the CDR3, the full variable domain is DSGVTQTPKHLITATGQRVTLRCSPRSGDLSVYWYQQSLDQGLQFLIQYYNGEERAKGNILERFSAQQFPDLHSELNLSSLELGDSALYFCASSVAWGTEGNEQFFGPGTRLTVL.

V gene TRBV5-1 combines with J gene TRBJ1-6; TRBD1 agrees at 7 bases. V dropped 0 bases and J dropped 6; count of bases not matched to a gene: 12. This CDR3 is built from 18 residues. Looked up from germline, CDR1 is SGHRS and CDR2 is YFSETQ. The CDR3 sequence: CASSLDAGGGLINSPLHF. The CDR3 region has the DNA TGCGCCAGCAGCTTGGATGCTGGAGGGGGCCTTATTAATTCACCCCTCCACTTT.

This CDR3 is CASSLDGPLAQYF. CDR3 nucleotides: TGTGCCAGCAGCTTAGACGGTCCCTTGGCCCAGTACTTC. The chain uses TRBV7-2 and TRBJ2-5; the D is unclear. The CDR3 is 13 residues long. Trimming took 1 base from V and 9 from J, leaving 12 bases between them. CDR1 and CDR2 (germline): SGHTA, FQGNSA.

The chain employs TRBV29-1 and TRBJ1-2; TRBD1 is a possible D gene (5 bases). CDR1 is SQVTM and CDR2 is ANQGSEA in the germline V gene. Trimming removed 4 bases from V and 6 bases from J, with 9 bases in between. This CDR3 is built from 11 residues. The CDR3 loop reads CSVGQLDGYTF. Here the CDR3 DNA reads TGCAGCGTTGGACAGCTCGATGGCTACACCTTC.

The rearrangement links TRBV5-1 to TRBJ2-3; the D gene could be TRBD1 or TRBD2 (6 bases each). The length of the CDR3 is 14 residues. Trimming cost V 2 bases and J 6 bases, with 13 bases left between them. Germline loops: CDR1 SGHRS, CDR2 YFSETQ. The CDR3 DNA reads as TGCGCCAGCAGCTTAGGAGGGGGGCAGGATACGCAGTATTTT. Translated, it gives CASSLGGGQDTQYF.

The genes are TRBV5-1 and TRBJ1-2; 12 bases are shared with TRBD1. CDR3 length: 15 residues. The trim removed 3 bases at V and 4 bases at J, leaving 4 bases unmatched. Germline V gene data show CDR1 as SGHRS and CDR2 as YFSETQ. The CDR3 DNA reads TGCGCCAGCAGCTGGGGACAGGGGGCCTTCTATGGCTACACCTTC. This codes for CASSWGQGAFYGYTF.

The CDR3 here is CASSTGLAGGANTQYF. The CDR3 DNA reads TGTGCCAGCAGCACCGGACTAGCGGGGGGGGCAAATACGCAGTATTTT. The chain carries TRBV7-2 and TRBJ2-3; TRBD2 matches 15 bases. V lost 5 bases, J lost 7 bases, and 7 bases stayed unmatched. Germline lookup yields CDR1 SGHTA and CDR2 FQGNSA. This CDR3 is 16 amino acids long.

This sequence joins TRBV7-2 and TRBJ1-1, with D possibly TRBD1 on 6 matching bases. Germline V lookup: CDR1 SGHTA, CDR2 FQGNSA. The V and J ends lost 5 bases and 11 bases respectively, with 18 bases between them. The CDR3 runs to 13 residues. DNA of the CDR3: TGTGCCAGCAGCCCTCGGCAGGGGAATGGTGCTTTCTTT. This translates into CASSPRQGNGAFF.

The CDR3 DNA reads TGCGCCAGCAGCTTGTGGACCACAGATACGCAGTATTTT. As protein: CASSLWTTDTQYF. The genes are TRBV5-1 and TRBJ2-3; D gene ambiguous. Per germline, CDR1 SGHRS and CDR2 YFSETQ. The CDR3 covers 13 residues. V lost 1 base to trimming and J lost 2 bases, with 5 bases between them.

The CDR3 spells CASKRGRGAEAFF. In DNA form, the CDR3 reads TGTGCCAGCAAACGAGGACGGGGCGCTGAAGCTTTCTTT. This rearrangement joins TRBV2 to TRBJ1-1; D possibly corresponds to TRBD1 (5 bases). Germline V gives CDR1 SNHLY, CDR2 FYNNEI. The CDR3 covers 13 residues. V shed 7 bases and J shed 6 bases, with 15 bases lying between them. The full variable domain, with the rest looked up from reference TRBV2 and TRBJ1-1, is EPEVTQTPSHQVTQMGQEVILRCVPISNHLYFYWYRQILGQKVEFLVSFYNNEISEKSEIFDDQFSVERPDGSNFTLKIRSTKLEDSAMYFCASKRGRGAEAFFGQGTRLTVV.

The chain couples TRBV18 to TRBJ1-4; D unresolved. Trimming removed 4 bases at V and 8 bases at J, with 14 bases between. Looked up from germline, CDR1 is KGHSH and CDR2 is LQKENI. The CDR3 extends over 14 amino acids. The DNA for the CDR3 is TGTGCCAGCTCACATGAGGTCGTGAGGGAAAAACTGTTTTTT. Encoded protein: CASSHEVVREKLFF.

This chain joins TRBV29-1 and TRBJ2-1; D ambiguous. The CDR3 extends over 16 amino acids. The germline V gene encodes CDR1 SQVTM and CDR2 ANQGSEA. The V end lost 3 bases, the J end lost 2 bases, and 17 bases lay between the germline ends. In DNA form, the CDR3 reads TGCAGCGTTGAGACATCCTCCTCCAGGACCTACAATGAGCAGTTCTTC. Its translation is CSVETSSSRTYNEQFF.

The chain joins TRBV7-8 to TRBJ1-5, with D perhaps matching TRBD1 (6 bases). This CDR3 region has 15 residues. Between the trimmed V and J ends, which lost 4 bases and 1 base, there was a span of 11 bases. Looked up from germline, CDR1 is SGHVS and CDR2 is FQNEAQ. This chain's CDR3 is CASSSNTGSNQPQHF. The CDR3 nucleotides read TGTGCCAGCAGCTCGAATACAGGGAGCAATCAGCCCCAGCATTTT.

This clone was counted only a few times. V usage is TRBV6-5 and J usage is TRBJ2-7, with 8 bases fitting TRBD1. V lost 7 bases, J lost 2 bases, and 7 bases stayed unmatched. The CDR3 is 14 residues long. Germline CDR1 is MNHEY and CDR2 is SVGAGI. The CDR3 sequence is CASKRTGSTYEQYF. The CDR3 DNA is TGTGCCAGCAAACGGACAGGGTCCACCTACGAGCAGTACTTC.

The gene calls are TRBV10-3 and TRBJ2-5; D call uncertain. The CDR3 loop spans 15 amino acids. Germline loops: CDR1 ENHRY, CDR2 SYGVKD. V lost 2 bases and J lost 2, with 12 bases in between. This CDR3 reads CAISEETEQQETQYF. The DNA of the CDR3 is TGTGCCATCAGTGAGGAAACAGAGCAACAAGAGACCCAGTACTTC.

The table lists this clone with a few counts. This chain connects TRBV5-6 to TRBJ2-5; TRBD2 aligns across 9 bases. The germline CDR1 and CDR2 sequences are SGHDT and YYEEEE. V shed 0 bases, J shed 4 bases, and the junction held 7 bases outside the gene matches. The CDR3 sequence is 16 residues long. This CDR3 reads CASSLAPAGGRETQYF. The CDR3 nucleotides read TGTGCCAGCAGCTTGGCCCCGGCGGGGGGGCGAGAGACCCAGTACTTC.

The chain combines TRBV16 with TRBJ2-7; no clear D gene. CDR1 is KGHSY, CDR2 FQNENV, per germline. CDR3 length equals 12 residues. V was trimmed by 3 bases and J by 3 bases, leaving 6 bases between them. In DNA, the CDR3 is TGTGCCAGCAGCCAGACCCTCTACGAGCAGTACTTC. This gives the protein CASSQTLYEQYF.

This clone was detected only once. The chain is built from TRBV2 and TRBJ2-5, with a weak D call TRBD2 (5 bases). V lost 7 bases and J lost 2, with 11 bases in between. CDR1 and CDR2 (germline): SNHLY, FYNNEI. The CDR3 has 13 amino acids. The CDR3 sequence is CASTAGWQETQYF. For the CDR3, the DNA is TGTGCCAGCACGGCGGGCTGGCAAGAGACCCAGTACTTC. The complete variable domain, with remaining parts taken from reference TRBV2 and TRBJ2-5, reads EPEVTQTPSHQVTQMGQEVILRCVPISNHLYFYWYRQILGQKVEFLVSFYNNEISEKSEIFDDQFSVERPDGSNFTLKIRSTKLEDSAMYFCASTAGWQETQYFGPGTRLLVL.

The CDR3 DNA sequence: TGCGCCAGCAGCGGAACTAGCGGGGGGGTCAATGAGCAGTTCTTC. As protein: CASSGTSGGVNEQFF. The J gene is TRBJ2-1, the V gene TRBV5-1; 13 positions agree with TRBD2. J was trimmed by 6 bases and V by 4 bases; bases with no gene match: 4. This CDR3 has 15 amino acids. Germline CDR1 SGHRS, CDR2 YFSETQ.

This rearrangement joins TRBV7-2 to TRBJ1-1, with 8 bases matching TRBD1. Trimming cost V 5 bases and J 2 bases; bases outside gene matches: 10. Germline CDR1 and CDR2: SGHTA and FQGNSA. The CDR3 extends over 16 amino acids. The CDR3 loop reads CASSRRTGRGNTEAFF. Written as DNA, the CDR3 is TGTGCCAGCAGCCGCCGGACAGGGCGAGGAAACACTGAAGCTTTCTTT. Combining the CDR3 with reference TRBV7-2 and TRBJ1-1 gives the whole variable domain GAGVSQSPSNKVTEKGKDVELRCDPISGHTALYWYRQSLGQGLEFLIYFQGNSAPDKSGLPSDRFSAERTGGSVSTLTIQRTQQEDSAVYLCASSRRTGRGNTEAFFGQGTRLTVV.

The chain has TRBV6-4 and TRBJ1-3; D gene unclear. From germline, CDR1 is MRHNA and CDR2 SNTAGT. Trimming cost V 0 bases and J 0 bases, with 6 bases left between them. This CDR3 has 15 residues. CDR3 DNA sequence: TGTGCCAGCAGTGACTCCCGGGACTCTGGAAACACCATATATTTT. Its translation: CASSDSRDSGNTIYF.

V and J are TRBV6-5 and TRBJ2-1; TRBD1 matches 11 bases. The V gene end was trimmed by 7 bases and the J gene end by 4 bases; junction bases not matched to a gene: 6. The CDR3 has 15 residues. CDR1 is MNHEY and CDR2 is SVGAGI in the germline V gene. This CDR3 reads CASTPDRGLYNEQFF. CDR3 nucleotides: TGTGCCAGCACTCCGGACAGGGGGCTGTACAATGAGCAGTTCTTC.

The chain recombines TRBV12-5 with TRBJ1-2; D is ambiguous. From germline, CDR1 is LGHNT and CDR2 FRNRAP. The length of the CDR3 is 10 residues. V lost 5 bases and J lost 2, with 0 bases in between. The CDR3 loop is CASGNYGYTF. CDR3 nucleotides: TGTGCTAGTGGTAACTATGGCTACACCTTC.

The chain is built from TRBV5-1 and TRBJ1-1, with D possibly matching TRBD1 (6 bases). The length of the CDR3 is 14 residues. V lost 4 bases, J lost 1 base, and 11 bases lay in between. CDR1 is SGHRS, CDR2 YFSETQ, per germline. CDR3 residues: CASSAGTSNTEAFF. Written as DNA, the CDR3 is TGCGCCAGCAGCGCCGGGACATCGAACACTGAAGCTTTCTTT.

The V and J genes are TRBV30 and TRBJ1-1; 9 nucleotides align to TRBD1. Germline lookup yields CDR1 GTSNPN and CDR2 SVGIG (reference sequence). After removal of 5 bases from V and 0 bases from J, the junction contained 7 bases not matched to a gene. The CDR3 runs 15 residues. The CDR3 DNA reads TGTGCCTGGGGGGAGGGACAGGGCATGAACACTGAAGCTTTCTTT. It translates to CAWGEGQGMNTEAFF.